This T cell receptor beta chain was recorded in a study of post-analysis software for immune sequencing data. Study results and limitations: Those samples that were prepared in the same batch co-clustered strongly by F measure. Four or five TRBV segments, including TRBV5-6, TRBV5-1 and TRBV20-1, were more frequent in patients than controls. Controls significantly exceeded multiple sclerosis patients in normalized Chao1 diversity.

This CDR3 has 13 residues. V dropped 6 bases and J dropped 5 bases, with 14 bases sitting between them. This clonotype appeared a few times. The antigen remains undetermined. Unique molecular identifiers were present in the TCR beta cDNA libraries. Each CDR3 protein is one row after TCRdb ran MiXCR on the PCR reads. The table lists roughly 600,000 distinct CDR3 sequences, around 47% of them singletons. This sequence joins TRBV12-3 or TRBV12-4 and TRBJ2-7; the D gene is possibly TRBD2 (5 bases). Input material: blood. The origin of this receptor is a girl aged 5-17 years with multiple sclerosis. The CDR3 spells CASRRGGVHEQYF. CDR3 sequence (DNA): TGTGCCAGCAGACGAGGAGGAGTCCACGAGCAGTACTTC.